A selection of T cell receptor beta chains follows, all from one sample in a study of blood T cell repertoires in COVID-19. Sequencing used immunoSEQ multiplex PCR; TCRdb keeps in-frame clones, though not all of them. The sample has over 130,000 clones; approximately 78% are singletons. The sequenced material came from peripheral blood. The receptors were sampled from a woman of 80 years or more with acute or convalescent COVID-19. CDR3s include the opening cysteine and the closing phenylalanine or tryptophan. D genes are given only for firm matches.

d_call	v_call	j_call	cdr3_length	cdr3_aa	cdr3_nt
NA	TRBV16	TRBJ1-1	17	CASSQSWQGLVNTEAFF	TGTGCCAGCAGCCAATCATGGCAGGGGCTGGTGAACACTGAAGCTTTCTTT
TRBD1	TRBV5-1	TRBJ1-1	14	CASSERQGPTEAFF	TGCGCCAGCAGCGAGAGACAGGGACCCACTGAAGCTTTCTTT
NA	TRBV10-2	TRBJ2-7	15	CASSDSGLRHYEQYF	TGCGCCAGCAGTGACTCGGGACTCCGACACTACGAGCAGTACTTC
TRBD1	TRBV28	TRBJ2-1	12	CASTGGWDEQFF	TGTGCCAGCACAGGGGGCTGGGATGAGCAGTTCTTC
NA	TRBV5-1	TRBJ1-6	15	CASSLVGQYNSPLHF	TGCGCCAGCAGCTTAGTAGGACAGTATAATTCACCCCTCCACTTT
TRBD1	TRBV7-9	TRBJ1-2	13	CASSLTGGYGYTF	TGTGCCAGCAGCCTTACAGGGGGCTATGGCTACACCTTC
TRBD2	TRBV9	TRBJ2-7	15	CASSPLAGVTYEQYF	TGTGCCAGCAGCCCACTAGCGGGCGTCACCTACGAGCAGTACTTC
NA	TRBV28	TRBJ1-2	13	CASSLRAGVGYTF	TGTGCCAGCAGTTTAAGGGCAGGGGTTGGCTACACCTTC
NA	TRBV18	TRBJ1-1	15	CASSREQGAETEAFF	TGTGCCAGCTCCCGTGAACAAGGGGCCGAAACTGAAGCTTTCTTT
TRBD2	TRBV5-1	TRBJ2-7	15	CASSLGGGWSYEQYF	TGCGCCAGCAGTCTGGGGGGAGGGTGGTCCTACGAGCAGTACTTC